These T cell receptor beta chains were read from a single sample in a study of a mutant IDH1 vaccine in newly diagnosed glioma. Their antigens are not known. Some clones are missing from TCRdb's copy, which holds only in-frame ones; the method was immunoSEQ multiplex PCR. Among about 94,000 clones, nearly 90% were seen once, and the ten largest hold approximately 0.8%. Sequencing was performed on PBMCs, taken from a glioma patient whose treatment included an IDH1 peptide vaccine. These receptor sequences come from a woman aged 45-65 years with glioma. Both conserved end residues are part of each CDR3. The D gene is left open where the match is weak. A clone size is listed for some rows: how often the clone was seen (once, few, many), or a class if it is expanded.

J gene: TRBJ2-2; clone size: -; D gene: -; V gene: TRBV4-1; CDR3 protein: CASSQEEGTGNTGELFF; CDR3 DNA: TGCGCCAGCAGCCAAGAAGAAGGGACGGGGAACACCGGGGAGCTGTTTTTT
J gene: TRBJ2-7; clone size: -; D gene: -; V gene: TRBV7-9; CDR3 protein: CASSRQSIYEQYF; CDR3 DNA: TGTGCCAGCAGCCGACAGAGTATCTACGAGCAGTACTTC
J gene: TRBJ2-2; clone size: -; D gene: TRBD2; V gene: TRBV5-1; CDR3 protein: CASSLDGTSGKKGELFF; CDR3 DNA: TGCGCCAGCAGCTTGGACGGGACTAGCGGGAAGAAAGGGGAGCTGTTTTTT
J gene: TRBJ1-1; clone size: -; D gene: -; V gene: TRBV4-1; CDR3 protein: CASSQVLDRNTEAFF; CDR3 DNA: TGCGCCAGCAGCCAAGTCCTTGACAGGAACACTGAAGCTTTCTTT
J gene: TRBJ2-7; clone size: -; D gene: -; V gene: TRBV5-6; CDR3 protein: CASSLVRGRSSYEQYF; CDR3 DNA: TGTGCCAGCAGCTTGGTCAGGGGCAGGAGCTCCTACGAGCAGTACTTC
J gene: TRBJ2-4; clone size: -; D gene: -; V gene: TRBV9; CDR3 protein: CASSVGSTPGGDIQYF; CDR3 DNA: TGTGCCAGCAGCGTAGGTTCGACTCCCGGGGGTGACATTCAGTACTTC
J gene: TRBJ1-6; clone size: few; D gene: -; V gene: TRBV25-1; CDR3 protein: CASSESRPTPLHF; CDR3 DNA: TGTGCCAGCAGTGAATCCCGGCCTACACCCCTCCACTTT
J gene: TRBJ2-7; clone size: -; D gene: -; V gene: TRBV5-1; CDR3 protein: CASSLGSGLLYEQYF; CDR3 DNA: TGCGCCAGCAGCTTGGGGTCAGGGCTACTATACGAGCAGTACTTC
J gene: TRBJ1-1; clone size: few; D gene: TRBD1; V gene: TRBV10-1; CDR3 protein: CASSEPRQGARNTEAFF; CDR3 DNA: TGCGCCAGCAGTGAGCCTCGGCAGGGGGCCAGGAACACTGAAGCTTTCTTT
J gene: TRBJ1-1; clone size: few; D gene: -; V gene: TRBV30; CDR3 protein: CAWSPLGYSSEAFF; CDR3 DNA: TGTGCCTGGAGTCCCTTGGGTTATAGTTCTGAAGCTTTCTTT
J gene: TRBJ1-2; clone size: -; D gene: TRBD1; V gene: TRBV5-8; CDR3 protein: CASSSKGQITYGYTF; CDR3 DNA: TGTGCCAGCAGCTCAAAGGGACAGATAACCTATGGCTACACCTTC
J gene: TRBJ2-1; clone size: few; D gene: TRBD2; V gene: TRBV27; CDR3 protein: CATTSGRYRNEQFF; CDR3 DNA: TGTGCCACCACTAGCGGGAGATATAGAAATGAGCAGTTCTTC
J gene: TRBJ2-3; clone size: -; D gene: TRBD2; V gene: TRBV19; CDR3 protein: CASSTRTSGVPHSSTDTQYF; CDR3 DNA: TGTGCCAGTAGTACCCGGACTAGCGGGGTACCTCACTCTAGCACAGATACGCAGTATTTT
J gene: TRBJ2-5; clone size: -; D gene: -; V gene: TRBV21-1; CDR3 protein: CASPLMGGETQYF; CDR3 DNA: TGTGCCAGCCCCCTGATGGGTGGGGAGACCCAGTACTTC
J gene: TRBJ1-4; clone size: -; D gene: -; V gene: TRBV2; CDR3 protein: CASMEGRGNEKLFF; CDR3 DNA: TGTGCCAGCATGGAGGGGCGGGGAAATGAAAAACTGTTTTTT
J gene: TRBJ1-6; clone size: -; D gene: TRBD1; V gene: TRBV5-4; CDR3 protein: CASSWGQMNSPLHF; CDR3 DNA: TGTGCCAGCAGCTGGGGACAGATGAATTCACCCCTCCACTTT
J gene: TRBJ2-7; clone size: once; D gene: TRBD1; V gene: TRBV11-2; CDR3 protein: CASSFSGQGNEQYF; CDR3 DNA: TGTGCCAGCAGCTTCTCGGGACAGGGGAACGAGCAGTACTTC
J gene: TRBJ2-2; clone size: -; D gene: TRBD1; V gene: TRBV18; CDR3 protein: CASSPPNRGQTGELFF; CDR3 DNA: TGTGCCAGCTCACCACCGAACAGGGGGCAAACCGGGGAGCTGTTTTTT
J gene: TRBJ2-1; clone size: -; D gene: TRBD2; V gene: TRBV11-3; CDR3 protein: CASSLGLAGSNEQFF; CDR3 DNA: TGTGCCAGCAGCTTAGGCCTAGCGGGGAGCAATGAGCAGTTCTTC
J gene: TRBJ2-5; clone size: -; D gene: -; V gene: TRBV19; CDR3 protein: CASSMWGGATQETQYF; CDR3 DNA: TGTGCCAGTAGTATGTGGGGGGGCGCAACCCAAGAGACCCAGTACTTC
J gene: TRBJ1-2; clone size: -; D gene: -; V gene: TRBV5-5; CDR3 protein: CASSFLTTGNYGYTF; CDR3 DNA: TGTGCCAGCAGCTTTCTGACAACAGGGAACTATGGCTACACCTTC
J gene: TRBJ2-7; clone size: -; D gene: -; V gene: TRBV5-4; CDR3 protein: CASSLAESYEQYF; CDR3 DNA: TGTGCCAGCAGCTTAGCGGAGTCCTACGAGCAGTACTTC
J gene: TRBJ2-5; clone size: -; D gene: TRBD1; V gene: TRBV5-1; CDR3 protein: CASSSGTGGETQYF; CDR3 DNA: TGCGCCAGCAGCTCGGGGACAGGGGGCGAGACCCAGTACTTC
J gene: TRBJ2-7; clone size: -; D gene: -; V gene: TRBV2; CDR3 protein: CASQEGLSSYEQYF; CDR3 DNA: TGTGCCAGCCAGGAGGGCCTAAGCTCCTACGAGCAGTACTTC
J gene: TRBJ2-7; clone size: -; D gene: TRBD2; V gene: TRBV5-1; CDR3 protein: CASSLGGTSGYEQYF; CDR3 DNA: TGCGCCAGCAGCTTGGGAGGGACTAGCGGCTACGAGCAGTACTTC
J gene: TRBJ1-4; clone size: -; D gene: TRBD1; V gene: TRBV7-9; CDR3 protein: CASSQGAGEKLFF; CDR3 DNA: TGTGCCAGCAGCCAGGGGGCAGGTGAAAAACTGTTTTTT
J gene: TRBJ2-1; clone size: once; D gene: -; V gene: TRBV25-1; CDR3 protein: CASSENNEQFF; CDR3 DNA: TGTGCCAGCAGTGAAAACAATGAGCAGTTCTTC
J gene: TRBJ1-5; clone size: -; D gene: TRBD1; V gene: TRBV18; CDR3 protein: CASSLSGQGFQPQHF; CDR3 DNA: TGTGCCAGCTCCCTCTCCGGACAGGGGTTTCAGCCCCAGCATTTT
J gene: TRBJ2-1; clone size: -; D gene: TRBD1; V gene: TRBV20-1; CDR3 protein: CSPGGNEQFF; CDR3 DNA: TGCAGTCCAGGGGGAAATGAGCAGTTCTTC
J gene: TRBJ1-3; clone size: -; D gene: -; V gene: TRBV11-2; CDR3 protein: CASSPGRGNTIYF; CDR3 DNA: TGTGCCAGCAGCCCAGGTCGGGGAAACACCATATATTTT
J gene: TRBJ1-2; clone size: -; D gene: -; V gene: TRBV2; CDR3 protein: CASSPPGEYGYTF; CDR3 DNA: TGTGCCAGCAGCCCCCCGGGGGAATATGGCTACACCTTC
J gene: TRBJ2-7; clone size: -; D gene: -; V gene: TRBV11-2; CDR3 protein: CASSLDSGAYEQYF; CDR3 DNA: TGTGCCAGCAGCTTGGATAGCGGAGCCTACGAGCAGTACTTC
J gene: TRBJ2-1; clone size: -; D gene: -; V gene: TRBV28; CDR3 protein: CATTTFTGYSYNEQFF; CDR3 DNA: TGTGCCACAACGACCTTTACGGGGTACTCCTACAATGAGCAGTTCTTC
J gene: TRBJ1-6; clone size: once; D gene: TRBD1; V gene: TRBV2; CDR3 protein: CASRGTGPNSPLHF; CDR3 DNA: TGTGCCAGCAGGGGGACAGGTCCTAATTCACCCCTCCACTTT
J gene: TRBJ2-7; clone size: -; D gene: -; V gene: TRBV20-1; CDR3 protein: CSAPRGYEQYF; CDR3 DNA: TGCAGTGCCCCTCGGGGCTACGAGCAGTACTTC
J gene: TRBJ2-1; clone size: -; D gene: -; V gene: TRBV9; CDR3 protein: CASSVVSGAVPYNEQFF; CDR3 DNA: TGTGCCAGCAGCGTAGTATCGGGAGCGGTACCCTACAATGAGCAGTTCTTC
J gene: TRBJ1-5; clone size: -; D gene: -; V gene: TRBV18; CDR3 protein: CASSPGGGGQPQHF; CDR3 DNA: TGTGCCAGCTCACCAGGGGGGGGCGGTCAGCCCCAGCATTTT
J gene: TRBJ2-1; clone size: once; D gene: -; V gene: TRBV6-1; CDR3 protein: CASNYGEQFF; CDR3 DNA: TGTGCCAGCAACTACGGCGAGCAGTTCTTC
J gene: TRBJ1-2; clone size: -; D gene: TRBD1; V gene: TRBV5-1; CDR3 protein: CASSLGTGSANYGYTF; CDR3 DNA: TGCGCCAGCAGCTTGGGGACAGGGTCGGCAAACTATGGCTACACCTTC
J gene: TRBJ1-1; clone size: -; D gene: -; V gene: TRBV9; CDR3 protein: CASSVAQNTEAFF; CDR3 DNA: TGTGCCAGCAGCGTTGCCCAGAACACTGAAGCTTTCTTT
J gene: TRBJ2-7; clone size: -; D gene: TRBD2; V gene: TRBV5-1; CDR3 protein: CASSQRGRDYEQYF; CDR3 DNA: TGCGCCAGCAGCCAACGAGGGAGGGACTACGAGCAGTACTTC
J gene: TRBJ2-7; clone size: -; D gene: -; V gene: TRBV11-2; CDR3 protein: CASSLATSMVEQYF; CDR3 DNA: TGTGCCAGCAGCTTAGCGACTAGTATGGTCGAGCAGTACTTC
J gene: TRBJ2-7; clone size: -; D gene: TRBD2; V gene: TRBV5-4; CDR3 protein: CASSSGLAGERYEQYF; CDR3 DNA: TGTGCCAGCAGCTCCGGACTAGCGGGAGAACGTTACGAGCAGTACTTC
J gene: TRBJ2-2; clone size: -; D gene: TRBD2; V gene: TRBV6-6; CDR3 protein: CASSYRGGGNTGELFF; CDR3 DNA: TGTGCCAGCAGTTATCGGGGCGGGGGAAACACCGGGGAGCTGTTTTTT
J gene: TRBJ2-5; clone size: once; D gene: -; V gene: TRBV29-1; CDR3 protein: CSVARDLQETQYF; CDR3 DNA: TGCAGCGTCGCCCGGGACTTACAAGAGACCCAGTACTTC
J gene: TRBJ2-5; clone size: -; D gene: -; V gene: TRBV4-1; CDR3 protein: CASSHIFSERTQYF; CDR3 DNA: TGCGCCAGCAGCCATATTTTTAGCGAAAGGACCCAGTACTTC
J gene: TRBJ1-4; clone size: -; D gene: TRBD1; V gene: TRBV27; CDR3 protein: CASSPIQGAQDEKLFF; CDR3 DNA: TGTGCCAGCAGTCCTATACAGGGGGCGCAGGATGAAAAACTGTTTTTT
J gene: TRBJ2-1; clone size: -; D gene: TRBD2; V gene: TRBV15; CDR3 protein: CATSREMGRTSEPISYNEQFF; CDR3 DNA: TGTGCCACCAGCAGAGAGATGGGTCGGACTAGCGAACCTATTTCCTACAATGAGCAGTTCTTC
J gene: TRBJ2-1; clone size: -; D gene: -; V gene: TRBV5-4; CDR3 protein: CASSHLSPSSYNEQFF; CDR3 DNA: TGTGCCAGCAGCCACCTGTCCCCGAGCTCCTACAATGAGCAGTTCTTC